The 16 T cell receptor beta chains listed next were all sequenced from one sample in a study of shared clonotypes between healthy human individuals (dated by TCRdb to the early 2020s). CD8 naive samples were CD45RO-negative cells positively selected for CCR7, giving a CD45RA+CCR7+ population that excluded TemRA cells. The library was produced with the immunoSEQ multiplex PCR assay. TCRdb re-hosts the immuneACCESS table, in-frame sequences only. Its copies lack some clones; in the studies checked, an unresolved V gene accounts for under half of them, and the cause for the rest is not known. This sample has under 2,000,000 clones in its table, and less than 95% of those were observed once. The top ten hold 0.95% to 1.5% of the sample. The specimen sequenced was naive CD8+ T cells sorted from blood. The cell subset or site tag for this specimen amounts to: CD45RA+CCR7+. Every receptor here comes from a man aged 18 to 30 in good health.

CDR3 amino acids: CASSHPDSGGSQETQYF. The CDR3 bases are TGTGCCAGCAGCCACCCTGATTCGGGGGGTTCGCAAGAGACCCAGTACTTC. V is TRBV7-9 and J is TRBJ2-5, with 7 nucleotides matching TRBD2. CDR1 and CDR2 from the germline V gene are SEHNR and FQNEAQ (reference sequence). This CDR3 comprises 17 residues. J gave up 2 bases and V 5 bases, and 14 bases lay outside the gene matches.

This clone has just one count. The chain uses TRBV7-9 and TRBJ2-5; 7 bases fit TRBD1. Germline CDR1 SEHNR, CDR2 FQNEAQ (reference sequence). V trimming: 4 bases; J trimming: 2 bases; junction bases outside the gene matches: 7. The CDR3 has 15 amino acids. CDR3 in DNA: TGTGCCAGCAGCTCAAAACGGACAGGACAAGAGACCCAGTACTTC. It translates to CASSSKRTGQETQYF.

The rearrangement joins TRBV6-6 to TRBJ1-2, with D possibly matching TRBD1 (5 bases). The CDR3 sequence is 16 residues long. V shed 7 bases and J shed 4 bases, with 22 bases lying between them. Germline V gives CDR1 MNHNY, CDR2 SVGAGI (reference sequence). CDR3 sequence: CASTLAYPGTSYGYTF. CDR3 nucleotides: TGTGCCAGCACGCTAGCATACCCAGGGACTTCCTATGGCTACACCTTC.

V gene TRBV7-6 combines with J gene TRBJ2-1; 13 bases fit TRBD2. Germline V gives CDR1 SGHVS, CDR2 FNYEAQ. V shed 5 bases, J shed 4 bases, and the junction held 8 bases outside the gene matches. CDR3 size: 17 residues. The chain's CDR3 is CASSQRTSGSRYNEQFF. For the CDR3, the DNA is TGTGCCAGCAGCCAGAGGACTAGCGGGAGTCGGTACAATGAGCAGTTCTTC.

CDR3 nucleotide sequence: TGTGCCAGCAGTGACTTGCCCCAGAATCAGCCCCAGCATTTT. Residues: CASSDLPQNQPQHF. V gene TRBV2 combines with J gene TRBJ1-5; D is undetermined. Germline CDR1 reads SNHLY; CDR2 reads FYNNEI. The V gene lost 3 bases and the J gene lost 4 bases, with 10 bases spanning the gap. This CDR3 comprises 14 residues.

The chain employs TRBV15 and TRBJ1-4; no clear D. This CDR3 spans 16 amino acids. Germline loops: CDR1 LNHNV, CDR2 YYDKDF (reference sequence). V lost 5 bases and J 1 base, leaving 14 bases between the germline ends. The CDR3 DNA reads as TGTGCCACCAGCGAGGGCGCTCCAGAAACTAATGAAAAACTGTTTTTT. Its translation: CATSEGAPETNEKLFF. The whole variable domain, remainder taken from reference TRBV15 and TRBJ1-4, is DAMVIQNPRYQVTQFGKPVTLSCSQTLNHNVMYWYQQKSSQAPKLLFHYYDKDFNNEADTPDNFQSRRPNTSFCFLDIRSPGLGDTAMYLCATSEGAPETNEKLFFGSGTQLSVL.

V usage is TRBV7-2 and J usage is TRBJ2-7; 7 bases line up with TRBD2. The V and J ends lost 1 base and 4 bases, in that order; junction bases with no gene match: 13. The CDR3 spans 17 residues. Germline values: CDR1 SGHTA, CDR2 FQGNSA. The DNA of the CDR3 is TGTGCCAGCAGCTTAGGGGCGGGGGATGTTTTCTTTTACGAGCAGTACTTC. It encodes CASSLGAGDVFFYEQYF.

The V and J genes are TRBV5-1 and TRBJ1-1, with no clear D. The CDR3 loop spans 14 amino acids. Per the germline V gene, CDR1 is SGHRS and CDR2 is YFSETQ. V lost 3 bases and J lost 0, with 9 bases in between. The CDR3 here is CASSWRAMNTEAFF. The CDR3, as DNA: TGCGCCAGCAGCTGGCGGGCCATGAACACTGAAGCTTTCTTT.

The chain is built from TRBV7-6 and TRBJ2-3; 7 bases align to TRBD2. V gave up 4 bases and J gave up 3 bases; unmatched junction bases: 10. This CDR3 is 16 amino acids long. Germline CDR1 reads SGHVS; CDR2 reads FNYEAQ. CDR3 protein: CASSWGGPLKTDTQYF. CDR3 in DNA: TGTGCCAGCAGCTGGGGGGGACCATTAAAAACAGATACGCAGTATTTT.

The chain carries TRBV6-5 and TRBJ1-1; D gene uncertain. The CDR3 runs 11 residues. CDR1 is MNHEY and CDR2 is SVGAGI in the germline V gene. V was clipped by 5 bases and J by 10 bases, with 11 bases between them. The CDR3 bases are TGTGCCAGCAGTGTCGCTGGAGTAGCTTTCTTT. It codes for CASSVAGVAFF.

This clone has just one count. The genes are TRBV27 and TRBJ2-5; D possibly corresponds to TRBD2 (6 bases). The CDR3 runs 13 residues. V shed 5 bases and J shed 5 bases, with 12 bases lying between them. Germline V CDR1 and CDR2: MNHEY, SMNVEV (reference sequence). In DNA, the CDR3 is TGTGCCAGCAGTACTACTAGCTTTGAGACCCAGTACTTC. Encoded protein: CASSTTSFETQYF.

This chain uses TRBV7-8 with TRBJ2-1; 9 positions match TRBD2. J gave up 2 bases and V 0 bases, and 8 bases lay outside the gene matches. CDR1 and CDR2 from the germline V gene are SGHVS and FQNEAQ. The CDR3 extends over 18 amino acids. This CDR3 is CASSLALAGSVAYNEQFF. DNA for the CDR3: TGTGCCAGCAGCTTAGCTCTAGCGGGATCGGTCGCCTACAATGAGCAGTTCTTC.

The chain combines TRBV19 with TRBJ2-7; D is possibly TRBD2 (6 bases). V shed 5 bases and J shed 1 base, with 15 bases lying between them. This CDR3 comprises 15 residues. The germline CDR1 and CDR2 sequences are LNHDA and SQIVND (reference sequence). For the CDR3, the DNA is TGTGCCAGTAGTCCTTACATCGGGGGATCCTACGAGCAGTACTTC. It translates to CASSPYIGGSYEQYF.

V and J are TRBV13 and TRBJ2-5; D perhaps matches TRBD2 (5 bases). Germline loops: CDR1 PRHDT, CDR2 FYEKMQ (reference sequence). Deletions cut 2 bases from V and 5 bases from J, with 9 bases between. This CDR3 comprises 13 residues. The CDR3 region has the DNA TGTGCCAGCAGCTTATGGGTAGCGGAGACCCAGTACTTC. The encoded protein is CASSLWVAETQYF.

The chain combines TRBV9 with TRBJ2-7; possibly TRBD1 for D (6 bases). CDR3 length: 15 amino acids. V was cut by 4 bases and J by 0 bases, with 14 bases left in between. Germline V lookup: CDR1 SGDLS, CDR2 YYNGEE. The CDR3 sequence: CASSIGGNPSYEQYF. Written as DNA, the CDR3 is TGTGCCAGCAGCATAGGGGGAAACCCCTCCTACGAGCAGTACTTC.

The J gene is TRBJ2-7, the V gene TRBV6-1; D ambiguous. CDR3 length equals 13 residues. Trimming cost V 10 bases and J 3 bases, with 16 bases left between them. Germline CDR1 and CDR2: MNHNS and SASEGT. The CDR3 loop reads CATTVGQHYEQYF. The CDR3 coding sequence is TGTGCCACCACGGTAGGGCAGCACTACGAGCAGTACTTC.